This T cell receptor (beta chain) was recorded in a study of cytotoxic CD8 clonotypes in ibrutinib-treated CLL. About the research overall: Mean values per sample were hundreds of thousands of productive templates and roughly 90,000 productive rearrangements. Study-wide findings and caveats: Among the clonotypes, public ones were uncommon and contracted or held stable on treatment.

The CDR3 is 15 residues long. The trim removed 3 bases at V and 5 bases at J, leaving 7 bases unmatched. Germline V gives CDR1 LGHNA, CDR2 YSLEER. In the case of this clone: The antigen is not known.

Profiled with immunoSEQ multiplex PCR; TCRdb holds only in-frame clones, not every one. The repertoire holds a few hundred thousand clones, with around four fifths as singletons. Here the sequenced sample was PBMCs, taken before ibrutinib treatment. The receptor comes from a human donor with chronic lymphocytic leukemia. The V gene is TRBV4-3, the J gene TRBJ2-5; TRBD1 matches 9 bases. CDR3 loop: CASSQMRTGAETQYF. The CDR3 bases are TGCGCCAGCAGCCAGATGAGGACAGGGGCGGAGACCCAGTACTTC.